The 10 T cell receptor beta chains listed next were all sequenced from one sample in a study of cytomegalovirus exposure and HLA in healthy donors. The PCR made use of 60 Vbeta and 13 Jbeta primers. The assay was immunoSEQ multiplex PCR, and TCRdb's table has in-frame clones only and misses some. The sample yields about 230,000 clones, just under 85% seen once. Sequenced material: PBMCs. The receptors come from a woman aged 40 to 50 in good health and CMV-seronegative.

CDR3 sequence (DNA): TGTGCCAGCAGTTTTTCGACAGGGGGCTACAATGAGCAGTTCTTC. Translation: CASSFSTGGYNEQFF. The chain uses TRBV27 and TRBJ2-1, with 9 bases matching TRBD1. The germline V gene encodes CDR1 MNHEY and CDR2 SMNVEV (reference sequence). This CDR3 spans 15 amino acids. Germline trimming cut 3 bases from V and 3 bases from J; bases unmatched to any gene: 3.

This rearrangement joins TRBV5-4 to TRBJ2-2; TRBD1 matches 8 bases. The V gene end was trimmed by 4 bases and the J gene end by 6 bases; junction bases not matched to a gene: 11. Germline lookup yields CDR1 SGHNT and CDR2 YYREEE (reference sequence). There are 16 residues in the CDR3. The CDR3 sequence: CASSLGTGGLAGELFF. DNA for the CDR3: TGTGCCAGCAGCCTAGGGACAGGCGGGCTCGCCGGGGAGCTGTTTTTT.

This clone was picked up a small number of times. In DNA form, the CDR3 reads TGTGCCAGTAGTCCAGAAAGAACAGGGGGCAGGGACACCGGGGAGCTGTTTTTT. Its translation: CASSPERTGGRDTGELFF. This chain joins TRBV19 and TRBJ2-2; 9 positions match TRBD1. Germline V gene lookup returns CDR1 LNHDA and CDR2 SQIVND (reference sequence). This CDR3 has 18 residues. J lost 3 bases, V lost 5 bases, and 13 bases had no gene match.

The chain employs TRBV6-8 and TRBJ2-3; 8 bases map to TRBD2. CDR1 and CDR2 (germline): MNHGY, SAAAGT. Trimming at V came to 3 bases and at J to 1 base, leaving 3 bases not matched to a gene. The CDR3 contains 15 residues. CDR3 region: CASSYRRGGTDTQYF. The CDR3, as DNA: TGTGCCAGCAGTTATCGGCGGGGGGGCACAGATACGCAGTATTTT.

The chain carries TRBV5-8 and TRBJ2-7, with D perhaps TRBD2 (5 bases). This CDR3 comprises 13 residues. Germline assignment: CDR1 SGHTS and CDR2 YDEGEE. V lost 2 bases, J lost 2 bases, and 8 bases lay in between. This CDR3 is CASSFRGTYEQYF. The CDR3, as DNA: TGTGCCAGCAGCTTCCGGGGAACCTACGAGCAGTACTTC.

This clone was picked up one time. The chain has TRBV18 and TRBJ2-7; D call uncertain. V dropped 0 bases and J dropped 4 bases, with 10 bases sitting between them. There are 14 residues in the CDR3. The germline gives CDR1 KGHSH, CDR2 LQKENI. As DNA, the CDR3 is TGTGCCAGCTCACCACCGGGCAGCCTATACGAGCAGTACTTC. Amino acids: CASSPPGSLYEQYF.

The chain combines TRBV7-2 with TRBJ2-5; D is perhaps TRBD1 (6 bases). The CDR3 is 15 residues long. The germline V gene has CDR1 SGHTA and CDR2 FQGNSA. The V and J ends lost 1 base and 1 base respectively, with 10 bases between them. This chain's CDR3 is CASSLGAGVQETQYF. CDR3 in DNA: TGTGCCAGCAGCTTAGGGGCAGGGGTCCAAGAGACCCAGTACTTC.

The chain is built from TRBV14 and TRBJ2-3; D gene uncertain. The CDR3 is made up of 13 amino acids. Germline loops: CDR1 SGHDN, CDR2 FVKESK. V gave up 1 base and J gave up 8 bases, with 10 bases separating them. The CDR3 nucleotides are TGTGCCAGCAGCCAAGGGTCGAGGAGTACGCAGTATTTT. This encodes CASSQGSRSTQYF.

The V gene is TRBV28, the J gene TRBJ1-6; D possibly corresponds to TRBD1 (6 bases). Trimming left V 1 base short and J 8 bases short, with 12 bases between. The CDR3 has 15 amino acids. Germline V gene lookup returns CDR1 MDHEN and CDR2 SYDVKM. The CDR3 sequence: CASSLYQGWDSPLHF. The CDR3 DNA follows: TGTGCCAGCAGTTTATACCAGGGGTGGGATTCACCCCTCCACTTT.

The V call is TRBV12-5, the J call TRBJ2-3, with 9 bases lining up with TRBD1. Germline loops: CDR1 LGHNT, CDR2 FRNRAP. There are 16 residues in the CDR3. V shed 7 bases, J shed 1 base, and the junction held 9 bases outside the gene matches. This chain's CDR3 is CASAGGQGGRTDTQYF. The DNA of the CDR3 is TGTGCTAGTGCCGGGGGACAGGGTGGACGCACAGATACGCAGTATTTT.